The 18 T cell receptor beta chains in this list originate from one sample, sequenced in a study of identical twins. TCRdb re-analysed the 5' RACE reads in MiXCR, keeping a single row per CDR3 protein. Of 1.5 million or so distinct CDR3 sequences detected, around 33% appear once; the ten largest clones hold more than 0.25%. The material sequenced was cord blood. These receptors came from a newborn girl in good health.

This clonotype was picked up a small number of times. This chain links TRBV27 with TRBJ2-3, with no clear D. V shed 4 bases and J shed 0 bases, with 8 bases lying between them. CDR3 length: 14 residues. Germline-derived CDR1 and CDR2 are MNHEY and SMNVEV (reference sequence). The CDR3 nucleotides are TGTGCCAGCAGTTCCCACCATAGCACAGATACGCAGTATTTT. Amino acid sequence: CASSSHHSTDTQYF.

This clonotype has just a few counts. V is TRBV20-1 and J is TRBJ2-5; perhaps TRBD2 as D (6 bases). The J call is doubtful: the DNA matches TRBJ2-7 better. There are 11 residues in the CDR3. Germline V gene lookup returns CDR1 DFQATT and CDR2 SNEGSKA (reference sequence). CDR3 sequence: CSVEYGSEQYF. CDR3 DNA: TGCAGTGTAGAATACGGGAGCGAGCAGTACTTC.

J is TRBJ2-6 and V is TRBV20-1; D may be TRBD2 (7 bases). Germline lookup yields CDR1 DFQATT and CDR2 SNEGSKA (reference sequence). The CDR3 is 15 residues long. V dropped 3 bases and J dropped 1 base, with 10 bases sitting between them. The CDR3, as DNA: TGCAGTGCTAGCGGGGGGCAATCTGGGGCCAACGTCCTGACTTTC. It is translated as CSASGGQSGANVLTF.

This clonotype was observed many times. This chain uses TRBV3-1 with TRBJ1-2; 9 bases match TRBD1. The junction had 4 bases not matched to a gene; V was cut back by 5 bases and J by 6 bases. CDR3 size: 13 residues. CDR1 is LGHDT, CDR2 YNNKEL, per germline (reference sequence). CDR3 DNA sequence: TGTGCCAGCAGCTCGGGACAGGGCGATGGCTACACCTTC. This encodes CASSSGQGDGYTF.

This clonotype was seen only a few times. The chain has TRBV5-4 and TRBJ2-1; no firm D call. The germline CDR1 and CDR2 sequences are SGHNT and YYREEE (reference sequence). This CDR3 region has 11 residues. V lost 1 base to trimming and J lost 15 bases, with 11 bases between them. This CDR3 is CASSLSLKRFF. CDR3 coding DNA: TGTGCCAGCAGCTTGAGTCTCAAGCGGTTCTTC.

The chain has TRBV5-1 and TRBJ2-3; weak D call: TRBD2 (6 bases). Trimming took off 0 bases at V and 0 bases at J, with 11 bases between the two ends. Looked up from germline, CDR1 is SGHRS and CDR2 is YFSETQ. The CDR3 sequence is 16 residues long. The chain's CDR3 is CASSLDAGISTDTQYF. As DNA, the CDR3 is TGCGCCAGCAGCTTGGATGCGGGGATTAGCACAGATACGCAGTATTTT.

This clonotype appeared once. V and J are TRBV7-8 and TRBJ2-4, with D maybe TRBD1 (5 bases). With the DNA end fitting TRBJ2-7 better, the J assignment may be wrong. CDR3 length: 19 amino acids. The germline V gene has CDR1 SGHVS and CDR2 FQNEAQ. The CDR3 region is CASSLGRVGVPTRTYEQYF. The CDR3 DNA follows: TGTGCCAGCAGCTTAGGAAGGGTAGGGGTTCCCACACGGACCTACGAGCAGTACTTC.

The CDR3 DNA reads TGTGCCAGCAGTTTAAGGTCGCGGGGAAGCTCCTACAATGAGCAGTTCTTC. This codes for CASSLRSRGSSYNEQFF. This chain uses TRBV12-3 or TRBV12-4 with TRBJ2-1, with D possibly TRBD2 on 6 matching bases. CDR3 size: 17 residues. The V gene lost 2 bases and the J gene lost 0 bases, with 14 bases spanning the gap.

This clonotype was seen many times. V is TRBV7-2 and J is TRBJ2-1; TRBD2 agrees at 7 bases. The CDR3 totals 16 residues. V shed 4 bases and J 1 base; nucleotides not matched to a gene: 7. Germline lookup yields CDR1 SGHTA and CDR2 FQGNSA. Here the CDR3 DNA reads TGTGCCAGCAGCTCAACTAGCGCGGGATCCTACAATGAGCAGTTCTTC. This codes for CASSSTSAGSYNEQFF.

The J gene is TRBJ1-2, the V gene TRBV6-5; D is undetermined. The CDR3 totals 12 residues. V dropped 9 bases and J dropped 3 bases, with 11 bases sitting between them. Germline assignment: CDR1 MNHEY and CDR2 SVGAGI. This CDR3 is CASFGWDYGYTF. CDR3 bases: TGTGCCAGTTTCGGATGGGACTATGGCTACACCTTC.

This chain joins TRBV20-1 and TRBJ1-6, with D possibly TRBD1 on 5 matching bases. The V end lost 0 bases, the J end lost 0 bases, and 15 bases lay between the germline ends. The CDR3 loop spans 18 amino acids. Germline assignment: CDR1 DFQATT and CDR2 SNEGSKA (reference sequence). The CDR3 nucleotides read TGCAGTGCTAGAGATCGACAGTCCCCGAGCTCCTATAATTCACCCCTCCACTTT. Translating it yields CSARDRQSPSSYNSPLHF.

Ten or more counts support this clonotype. The chain carries TRBV4-2 and TRBJ1-5; 8 positions match TRBD1. From germline, CDR1 is LGHNA and CDR2 YNFKEQ. The CDR3 extends over 17 amino acids. J lost 2 bases, V lost 0 bases, and 6 bases had no gene match. CDR3: CASSQDRVTGGNQPQHF. The CDR3, as DNA: TGTGCCAGCAGCCAAGATCGTGTGACAGGGGGCAATCAGCCCCAGCATTTT.

This clonotype occurred a few times. This rearrangement joins TRBV7-9 to TRBJ2-6; D gene uncertain. CDR1 and CDR2 from the germline V gene are SEHNR and FQNEAQ (reference sequence). V was trimmed by 11 bases and J by 0 bases, leaving 14 bases between them. The CDR3 is made up of 15 amino acids. The CDR3 nucleotides are TGTGCCGGTAGCTTAGGTAACTCTGGGGCCAACGTCCTGACTTTC. Protein: CAGSLGNSGANVLTF.

At least ten counts were recorded for this clonotype. V is TRBV28 and J is TRBJ2-7, with D possibly TRBD2 on 6 matching bases. The V gene's germline CDR1 is MDHEN and CDR2 SYDVKM. This CDR3 is built from 14 residues. Trimming stripped 4 bases from V and 0 bases from J, with 10 bases between. CDR3 bases: TGTGCCAGCAGTTCCGCCGGGAGCTCCTACGAGCAGTACTTC. It encodes CASSSAGSSYEQYF. The variable domain in full, with the rest retrieved from reference TRBV28 and TRBJ2-7, is DVKVTQSSRYLVKRTGEKVFLECVQDMDHENMFWYRQDPGLGLRLIYFSYDVKMKEKGDIPEGYSVSREKKERFSLILESASTNQTSMYLCASSSAGSSYEQYFGPGTRLTVT.

As for this clonotype: A read error may produce the germline difference seen at one junction end. As DNA, the CDR3 is TGCGGCGTTGAAGAGAGAGTGTTCCCCTACGAGCAGTACTTC. The encoded protein is CGVEERVFPYEQYF. The chain has TRBV29-1 and TRBJ2-5; D unclear. Judging by the DNA end, TRBJ2-7 fits better; the J call may be wrong. The germline gives CDR1 SQVTM, CDR2 ANQGSEA. This CDR3 spans 14 amino acids.

The rearrangement links TRBV29-1 to TRBJ2-7; 9 bases fit TRBD2. The junction had 8 bases not matched to a gene; V was cut back by 1 base and J by 4 bases. The germline V gene has CDR1 SQVTM and CDR2 ANQGSEA. This CDR3 is 15 amino acids long. The CDR3 spells CSVEGVGLAGYEQYF. Here the CDR3 DNA reads TGCAGCGTTGAAGGGGTGGGACTAGCTGGGTACGAGCAGTACTTC.

This clonotype has just a few counts. The chain links TRBV20-1 to TRBJ2-3, with D possibly matching TRBD2 (5 bases). The CDR3 runs 14 residues. Per germline, CDR1 DFQATT and CDR2 SNEGSKA (reference sequence). Trimming left V 6 bases short and J 6 bases short, with 19 bases between. This CDR3 is CSAERASFPDTQYF. The CDR3 bases are TGCAGTGCCGAGAGGGCTAGTTTCCCTGATACGCAGTATTTT.

This clonotype was seen more than once but under ten times. V usage is TRBV5-5 and J usage is TRBJ1-2, with TRBD1 as a possible D gene (5 bases). From germline, CDR1 is SGHKS and CDR2 YYEKEE (reference sequence). The CDR3 runs 14 residues. The V end was cut by 4 bases, the J end by 4 bases, with 14 bases between. CDR3 DNA: TGTGCCAGCAGCGGCCCTGGACAAGTCTATGGCTACACCTTC. Amino acid sequence: CASSGPGQVYGYTF.